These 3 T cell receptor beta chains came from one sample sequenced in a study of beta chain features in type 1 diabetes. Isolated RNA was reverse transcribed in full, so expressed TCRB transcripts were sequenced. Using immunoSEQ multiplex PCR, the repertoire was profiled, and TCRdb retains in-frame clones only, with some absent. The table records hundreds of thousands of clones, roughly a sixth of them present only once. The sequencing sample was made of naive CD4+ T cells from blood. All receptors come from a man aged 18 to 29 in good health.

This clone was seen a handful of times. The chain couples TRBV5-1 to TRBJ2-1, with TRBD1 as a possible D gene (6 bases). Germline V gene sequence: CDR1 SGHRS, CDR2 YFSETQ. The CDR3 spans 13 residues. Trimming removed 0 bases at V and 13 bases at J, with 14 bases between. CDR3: CASSLAGRQDQFF. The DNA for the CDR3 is TGCGCCAGCAGCTTGGCCGGGCGACAGGATCAGTTCTTC. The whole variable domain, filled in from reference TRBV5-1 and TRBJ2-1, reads KAGVTQTPRYLIKTRGQQVTLSCSPISGHRSVSWYQQTPGQGLQFLFEYFSETQRNKGNFPGRFSGRQFSNSRSEMNVSTLELGDSALYLCASSLAGRQDQFFGPGTRLTVL.

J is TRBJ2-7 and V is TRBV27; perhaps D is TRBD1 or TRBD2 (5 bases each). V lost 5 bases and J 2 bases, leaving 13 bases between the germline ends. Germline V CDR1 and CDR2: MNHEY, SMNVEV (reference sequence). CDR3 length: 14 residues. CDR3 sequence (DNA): TGTGCCAGCAGTCGTCTTTCGGGGCCCTACGAGCAGTACTTC. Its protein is CASSRLSGPYEQYF.

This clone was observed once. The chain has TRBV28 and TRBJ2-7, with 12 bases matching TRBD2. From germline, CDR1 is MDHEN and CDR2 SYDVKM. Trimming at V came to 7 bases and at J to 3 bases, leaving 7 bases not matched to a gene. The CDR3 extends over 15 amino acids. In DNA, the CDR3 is TGTGCCAGCAACACCCCGGGACTAGCGGGCTACGAGCAGTACTTC. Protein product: CASNTPGLAGYEQYF.